The clone carrying this T cell receptor beta chain was detected a few times. What it recognizes is unknown. CDR1 and CDR2 (germline): MDHEN, SYDVKM. V lost 5 bases to trimming and J lost 7 bases; unmatched junction nucleotides: 9. The CDR3 loop spans 16 amino acids. Without exception, sorted populations had purity beyond 95%. All of the isolated RNA was reverse transcribed, so expressed TCRB transcripts were sequenced. The protocol was immunoSEQ multiplex PCR, while the TCRdb copy is restricted to in-frame clones and leaves out a portion. The profile shows around 150,000 clones, under 13% of them singletons. The sample belongs to a study of beta chain features in type 1 diabetes. Study-wide points: More deletions and fewer insertions at VDJ junctions were found in patients with type 1 diabetes. Moderate yet significant TCRB CDR3 shortening was seen in Type 1 diabetes patients in all four CD4+ subsets. Naive, central memory and Treg TCRB repertoires appeared more alike in patients than in healthy donors.

The sample taken for sequencing was central memory CD4+ T cells from blood. The chain links TRBV28 to TRBJ2-2; the match to TRBD2 covers 11 bases. The sequence came from a man aged 30-40 years with type 1 diabetes. The CDR3 DNA follows: TGTGCCAGCAGTGCCCAACTAGCGGGAGAAATCGGGGAGCTGTTTTTT. Protein: CASSAQLAGEIGELFF.